The clone carrying this T cell receptor (beta chain) appeared a single time. Antigen unknown. TCRB sequencing was done at Survey resolution level. The method was immunoSEQ multiplex PCR; TCRdb's version includes in-frame clones alone and lacks a portion of them. The table shows approximately 5,100 clones, with roughly 82% occurring only once. This sample was taken from a study of follicular helper T cells after annual influenza vaccination. Study-wide context: Across the 2013-2014, 2014-2015 and 2015-2016 vaccination seasons, some subjects were resampled.

Whole-study findings and limits: Yearly vaccinations repeatedly recalled conserved clonotypes in ICOS+CD38+ cTfh.

Time point defined: 2015-2016 season, pre-vaccination. Specimen: CXCR5- memory CD4+ T cells sorted from blood, collected on the day of influenza vaccination. This TCR derives from an adult who received the influenza vaccine.

This CDR3 is CASSQGASGGDTGELFF. CDR3 nucleotide sequence: TGTGCCAGCAGCCAAGGCGCGAGCGGGGGGGACACCGGGGAGCTGTTTTTT. This chain links TRBV4-2 with TRBJ2-2; TRBD2 agrees at 10 bases. Germline V gives CDR1 LGHNA, CDR2 YNFKEQ. Germline trimming cut 1 base from V and 3 bases from J; bases unmatched to any gene: 5. The CDR3 totals 17 residues.